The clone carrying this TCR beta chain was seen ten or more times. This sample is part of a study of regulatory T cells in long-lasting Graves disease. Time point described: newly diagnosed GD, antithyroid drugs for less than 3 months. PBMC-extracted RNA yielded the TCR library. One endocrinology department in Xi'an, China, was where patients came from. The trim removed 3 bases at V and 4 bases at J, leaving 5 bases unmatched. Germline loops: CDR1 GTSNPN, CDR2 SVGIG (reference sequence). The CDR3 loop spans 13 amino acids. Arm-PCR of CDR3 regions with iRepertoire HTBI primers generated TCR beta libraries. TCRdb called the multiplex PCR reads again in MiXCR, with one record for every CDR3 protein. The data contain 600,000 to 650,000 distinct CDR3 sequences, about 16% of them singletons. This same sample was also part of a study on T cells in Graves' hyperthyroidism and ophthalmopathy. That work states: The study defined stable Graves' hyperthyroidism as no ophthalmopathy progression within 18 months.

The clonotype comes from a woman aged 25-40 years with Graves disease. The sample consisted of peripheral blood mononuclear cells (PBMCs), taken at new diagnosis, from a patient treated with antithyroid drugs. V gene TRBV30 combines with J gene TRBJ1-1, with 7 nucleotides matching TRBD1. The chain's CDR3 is CAWRRQGFTEAFF. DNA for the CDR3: TGTGCCTGGAGAAGACAGGGTTTCACTGAAGCTTTCTTT.